These 15 T cell receptor beta chains share one sample of origin, sequenced in a study of T cell repertoires in cytomegalovirus infection. TCRdb re-called the reads through MiXCR, storing one row per CDR3 protein. The profile shows fewer than 950,000 distinct CDR3 sequences, 32% of them singletons. The antigens for these receptors are not known. The sample here was cultured CD8+ T cells from PBMCs, taken from culture after CMV antigen stimulation. These receptors came from a human donor in good health (CMV status not recorded). Some clones in this sample may be carry-over from other donors' samples.

This chain links TRBV6-1 with TRBJ2-3; a weak D match, TRBD1 (5 bases). The CDR3 loop spans 16 amino acids. Germline CDR1 and CDR2: MNHNS and SASEGT. V was trimmed by 2 bases and J by 0 bases, leaving 12 bases between them. The CDR3 sequence is CASSERQSRSTDTQYF. CDR3 sequence (DNA): TGTGCCAGCAGTGAAAGACAGTCTCGTAGCACAGATACGCAGTATTTT.

The genes are TRBV7-9 and TRBJ1-5; D possibly corresponds to TRBD1 (5 bases). The germline V gene encodes CDR1 SEHNR and CDR2 FQNEAQ (reference sequence). There are 17 residues in the CDR3. V was cut by 1 base and J by 4 bases, with 17 bases left in between. The CDR3 loop is CASSLGRGGSGNQPQHF. CDR3 nucleotides: TGTGCCAGCAGCTTAGGCCGGGGGGGGTCGGGGAATCAGCCCCAGCATTTT.

Ten or more counts support this clonotype. The chain joins TRBV7-6 to TRBJ2-5, with D possibly called TRBD1 or TRBD2 (7 bases each). The length of the CDR3 is 13 residues. The V gene lost 5 bases and the J gene lost 7 bases, with 14 bases spanning the gap. CDR1 and CDR2 (germline): SGHVS, FNYEAQ. The CDR3 reads CASSPGGDGTQYF. The CDR3 coding sequence is TGTGCCAGCAGCCCAGGGGGGGACGGGACCCAGTACTTC. Combining the CDR3 with reference TRBV7-6 and TRBJ2-5 gives the whole variable domain GAGVSQSPRYKVTKRGQDVALRCDPISGHVSLYWYRQALGQGPEFLTYFNYEAQQDKSGLPNDRFSAERPEGSISTLTIQRTEQRDSAMYRCASSPGGDGTQYFGPGTRLLVL.

This clonotype was seen many times. The chain is built from TRBV7-2 and TRBJ2-3; 9 bases map to TRBD2. The ends lost 4 bases at V and 5 bases at J; junction bases unmatched: 13. Germline assignment: CDR1 SGHTA and CDR2 FQGNSA. CDR3 length: 17 amino acids. The CDR3: CASSSPREGLAEDTQYF. In DNA form, the CDR3 reads TGTGCCAGCAGCTCCCCTAGGGAGGGACTAGCAGAAGATACGCAGTATTTT.

This chain connects TRBV12-3 or TRBV12-4 to TRBJ1-6; D is unclear. The CDR3 covers 14 residues. The V end was cut by 4 bases, the J end by 9 bases, with 13 bases between. For the CDR3, the DNA is TGTGCCAGCAGTTGGATAGGGTCGGGTTCACCCCTCCACTTT. It yields the protein CASSWIGSGSPLHF.

Concerning this clonotype itself: A much bigger clone sits one base away, suggesting this may be a read error. The rearrangement joins TRBV7-8 to TRBJ1-1; no reliable D call. The CDR3 is 13 residues long. Germline V CDR1 and CDR2: SGHVS, FQNEAQ. CDR3 residues: CASSSLVGFEAVF. The CDR3 region has the DNA TGTGCCAGCAGCTCTCTCGTGGGGTTTGAAGCTGTCTTT.

This chain joins TRBV4-3 and TRBJ2-3; D unclear. The ends were cut back, 1 base at V and 0 bases at J, with 8 bases in the middle. The germline V gene has CDR1 LGHNA and CDR2 YSLEER. CDR3 length: 15 residues. The CDR3 sequence is CASSQGPGSTDTQYF. CDR3 bases: TGCGCCAGCAGCCAAGGCCCAGGTAGCACAGATACGCAGTATTTT.

The rearrangement uses TRBV5-1 and TRBJ1-3; D perhaps matches TRBD1 (6 bases). This CDR3 has 15 amino acids. Trimming removed 0 bases at V and 3 bases at J, with 10 bases between. Germline V gives CDR1 SGHRS, CDR2 YFSETQ. This CDR3 reads CASSLGGQFGNTIYF. The DNA of the CDR3 is TGCGCCAGCAGCTTGGGTGGACAGTTTGGAAACACCATATATTTT.

This clonotype was counted at least ten times. The chain combines TRBV7-8 with TRBJ2-3; tentative D call: TRBD1 (5 bases). Between the trimmed V and J ends, which lost 0 bases and 3 bases, there was a span of 13 bases. The germline V gene encodes CDR1 SGHVS and CDR2 FQNEAQ. CDR3 size: 16 residues. The CDR3 bases are TGTGCCAGCAGCTTAGCGTCAGGGTCGGCAACAGATACGCAGTATTTT. The encoded protein is CASSLASGSATDTQYF.

For this clonotype: A much bigger clone sits one base away, suggesting this may be a read error. This chain connects TRBV12-3 or TRBV12-4 to TRBJ2-3; 9 positions match TRBD2. The CDR3 contains 16 residues. V gave up 3 bases and J gave up 3 bases; unmatched junction bases: 7. The CDR3 DNA is TGTGCCAGCAGTTTGGCGGGGGGGTCGAGAACAGATACGCAGTATTTT. Translation: CASSLAGGSRTDTQYF.

This chain joins TRBV7-3 and TRBJ2-3, with D possibly TRBD2 on 5 matching bases. CDR3 length: 21 residues. With 5 bases removed from V and 2 bases from J, the gap between germline ends came to 32 bases. The germline CDR1 and CDR2 sequences are SGHTA and FQGTGA. The DNA for the CDR3 is TGTGCCAGCAGCCCCTTTAAGCCTCTGGAGTATCAGCCGGGAATCACAGATACGCAGTATTTT. Protein product: CASSPFKPLEYQPGITDTQYF. The full variable domain, its missing parts supplied by reference TRBV7-3 and TRBJ2-3, is GAGVSQTPSNKVTEKGKYVELRCDPISGHTALYWYRQSLGQGPEFLIYFQGTGAADDSGLPNDRFFAVRPEGSVSTLKIQRTERGDSAVYLCASSPFKPLEYQPGITDTQYFGPGTRLTVL.

This clonotype was seen only a few times. J is TRBJ2-7 and V is TRBV10-3; D is ambiguous. The length of the CDR3 is 11 residues. V lost 3 bases and J lost 0, with 0 bases in between. CDR1 is ENHRY, CDR2 SYGVKD, per germline. The CDR3 bases are TGTGCCATCAGTGACTCCTACGAGCAGTACTTC. As protein: CAISDSYEQYF.

The chain joins TRBV6-2 or TRBV6-3 to TRBJ1-5; D is perhaps TRBD1 (5 bases). This CDR3 spans 16 amino acids. Trimming took off 7 bases at V and 5 bases at J, with 21 bases between the two ends. Germline lookup yields CDR1 MNHEY and CDR2 SVGEGT. The CDR3 reads CASNSDLRSGHQPQHF. The CDR3 region has the DNA TGTGCCAGCAACAGTGATCTCCGGTCGGGGCATCAGCCCCAGCATTTT.

This rearrangement joins TRBV6-5 to TRBJ2-5; 13 bases line up with TRBD2. The CDR3 contains 16 residues. The germline gives CDR1 MNHEY, CDR2 SVGAGI. The V and J ends lost 4 bases and 4 bases, in that order; junction bases with no gene match: 6. The CDR3 DNA is TGTGCCAGCAGTTTTCGGACTAGCGGGGGTGTAGAGACCCAGTACTTC. Encoded protein: CASSFRTSGGVETQYF.

This clonotype occurred a few times. The rearrangement joins TRBV7-2 to TRBJ1-2; D uncertain. The germline CDR1 and CDR2 sequences are SGHTA and FQGNSA. V was trimmed by 3 bases and J by 2 bases, leaving 4 bases between them. The CDR3 runs to 12 residues. The CDR3 here is CASSLVNYGYTF. The CDR3 bases are TGTGCCAGCAGCTTGGTAAACTATGGCTACACCTTC.